A selection of T cell receptor beta chains follows, all from one sample in a study of T cell responses to AZD1222 COVID-19 vaccine. The protocol was immunoSEQ multiplex PCR, while the TCRdb copy is restricted to in-frame clones and leaves out a portion. Among roughly 70,000 clones, roughly 85% were seen once, and the ten largest hold about 2.4%. Specimen: peripheral blood, collected on day 0 of AZD1222 vaccination. All receptors derive from an adult in good health. Each CDR3 is given with its conserved first and last residue. Fields, in order: J gene, D gene, V gene, clone size, CDR3 protein, CDR3 DNA. D genes are given only for firm matches. A clone size is listed for some rows: how often the clone was seen (once, few, many), or a class if it is expanded.

TRBJ2-5,.,TRBV7-2,.,CASRGDWGETQYF,TGTGCCAGCAGAGGGGACTGGGGAGAGACCCAGTACTTC
TRBJ2-3,.,TRBV7-2,few,CASSYRASTDTQYF,TGTGCCAGCAGCTACAGAGCTAGCACAGATACGCAGTATTTT
TRBJ1-1,.,TRBV18,.,CASSPLGGDTEAFF,TGTGCCAGCTCACCCCTTGGAGGGGACACTGAAGCTTTCTTT
TRBJ1-5,.,TRBV24-1,.,CATSDPGEPQHF,TGTGCCACCAGTGATCCCGGGGAGCCCCAGCATTTT
TRBJ2-1,.,TRBV27,.,CASSFTSYNEQFF,TGTGCCAGCAGTTTTACGTCCTACAATGAGCAGTTCTTC
TRBJ1-6,TRBD1,TRBV28,.,CASSTPHRGRSPLHF,TGTGCCAGCAGTACCCCTCACAGGGGGCGTTCACCCCTCCACTTT
TRBJ1-2,TRBD1,TRBV28,few,CASSFDRGLYGYTF,TGTGCCAGCAGTTTTGACAGGGGGCTGTATGGCTACACCTTC
TRBJ2-7,TRBD2,TRBV6-5,.,CASRRAGGPHEQYF,TGTGCCAGCAGGAGAGCGGGAGGGCCCCACGAGCAGTACTTC
TRBJ1-5,.,TRBV4-1,.,CASSQEEQAHQPQHF,TGCGCCAGCAGCCAAGAGGAACAGGCCCATCAGCCCCAGCATTTT
TRBJ2-3,.,TRBV15,.,CATSRDSGATRNTQYF,TGTGCCACCAGCAGAGATTCCGGGGCCACGAGAAATACGCAGTATTTT
TRBJ2-5,TRBD2,TRBV3-1/TRBV3-2,.,CASSHLAGGPQETQYF,TGTGCCAGCAGCCATCTAGCGGGGGGGCCCCAAGAGACCCAGTACTTC
TRBJ2-7,.,TRBV5-6,.,CASSLGQYEQYF,TGTGCCAGCAGCTTGGGGCAGTACGAGCAGTACTTC
TRBJ1-2,TRBD1,TRBV5-1,.,CASSPRQGADYGYTF,TGCGCCAGCAGCCCCCGACAGGGGGCAGACTATGGCTACACCTTC
TRBJ2-3,.,TRBV11-2,.,CASSLSTDTQYF,TGTGCCAGCAGCTTATCTACAGATACGCAGTATTTT
TRBJ1-6,.,TRBV28,.,CASSVAAPNSPLHF,TGTGCCAGCTCCGTGGCGGCACCTAATTCACCCCTCCACTTT
TRBJ2-3,.,TRBV9,.,CASSAFSTDTQYF,TGTGCCAGCAGCGCCTTCTCCACAGATACGCAGTATTTT
TRBJ2-2,.,TRBV19,.,CASSIWGTGELFF,TGTGCCAGTAGTATATGGGGGACCGGGGAGCTGTTTTTT
TRBJ2-2,.,TRBV19,.,CASRTGAGELFF,TGTGCCAGTAGGACCGGGGCCGGGGAGCTGTTTTTT
TRBJ1-1,.,TRBV5-5,.,CASSFTFGGLDQAFF,TGTGCCAGCAGCTTTACCTTCGGGGGACTTGACCAAGCTTTCTTT
TRBJ1-6,.,TRBV5-5,.,CASSSVNSPLHF,TGTGCCAGCAGCTCGGTTAATTCACCCCTCCACTTT
TRBJ1-1,.,TRBV11-2,.,CASSLLTGSTEAFF,TGTGCCAGCAGCTTACTTACGGGTTCCACTGAAGCTTTCTTT
TRBJ2-2,TRBD2,TRBV27,once,CASSLREDGELFF,TGTGCCAGCAGTTTACGGGAGGACGGGGAGCTGTTTTTT
TRBJ1-2,TRBD1,TRBV6-5,.,CASSPRQGYGYGYTF,TGTGCCAGCAGCCCCAGACAGGGGTATGGCTATGGCTACACCTTC
TRBJ1-5,.,TRBV6-2/TRBV6-3,.,CASSYSQFSNQPQHF,TGTGCCAGCAGTTACAGCCAGTTTAGCAATCAGCCCCAGCATTTT
TRBJ1-1,TRBD1,TRBV14,.,CASSQALGWTGAAFF,TGTGCCAGCAGCCAGGCCCTGGGGTGGACAGGTGCGGCTTTCTTT
TRBJ2-3,.,TRBV19,once,CATRSRGTDTQYF,TGTGCCACCAGGTCTCGTGGCACAGATACGCAGTATTTT
TRBJ1-1,TRBD1,TRBV30,.,CAWYRQGGPEAFF,TGTGCCTGGTATCGACAGGGAGGCCCTGAAGCTTTCTTT
TRBJ2-2,TRBD1,TRBV19,few,CASSMRGTGGGGELFF,TGTGCCAGTAGTATGCGCGGGACAGGGGGAGGCGGGGAGCTGTTTTTT
TRBJ2-3,.,TRBV5-1,.,CASSPRTRGTDTQYF,TGCGCCAGCAGCCCTCGTACCCGAGGCACAGATACGCAGTATTTT
TRBJ1-6,TRBD1,TRBV9,.,CASSAGQENSPLHF,TGTGCCAGCAGCGCGGGACAGGAGAATTCACCCCTCCACTTT
TRBJ1-3,.,TRBV4-1,few,CASSQGLLRTVKGNTIYF,TGCGCCAGCAGCCAAGGATTGTTACGGACAGTAAAAGGAAACACCATATATTTT
TRBJ1-4,.,TRBV2,.,CASSEEEGEGWEKLFF,TGTGCCAGCAGTGAAGAAGAGGGGGAGGGCTGGGAAAAACTGTTTTTT
TRBJ2-7,TRBD1,TRBV30,.,CAWSRQGRGYEQYF,TGTGCCTGGAGTAGACAGGGTCGAGGCTACGAGCAGTACTTC
TRBJ2-2,TRBD1,TRBV9,.,CASSARQRTGGANTGELFF,TGTGCCAGCAGCGCGCGCCAACGGACAGGGGGCGCGAACACCGGGGAGCTGTTTTTT
TRBJ1-2,.,TRBV10-2,.,CASSEGRAGSYGYTF,TGCGCCAGCAGTGAAGGCCGTGCCGGTTCCTATGGCTACACCTTC